The text below deals with one T cell receptor beta chain. PCR involved 60 Vbeta and 13 Jbeta primers. Assay used: immunoSEQ multiplex PCR; TCRdb lists only in-frame clones, some missing. The table includes about 230,000 clones, roughly four fifths detected once. The entry originates in a study of cytomegalovirus exposure and HLA in healthy donors. CDR1 and CDR2 from the germline V gene are SNHLY and FYNNEI. The CDR3 totals 13 residues. V was pared by 6 bases and J by 5 bases, with 13 bases between. What was sequenced was PBMCs. The chain couples TRBV2 to TRBJ1-1; D is unclear. The receptor comes from a woman between 35 and 50 years old in good health and CMV-seronegative. The CDR3 bases are TGTGCCAGCAGCTCCCCCCTGTTTACTGAAGCTTTCTTT. Translated, it gives CASSSPLFTEAFF.